This TCR beta chain was observed in a study of beta chain features in type 1 diabetes listed by TCRdb under 2018. At the level of the whole study: Patients and healthy donors did not differ in mean age, gender distribution, total cell number or subset yield. A total of 107,917,701 sorted cells were examined across all samples, and the number of cells per subset was strongly correlated with RNA yield. In the study, TCRB repertoires of sorted circulating CD4+ T cell subsets from recently diagnosed type 1 diabetes patients were compared with those of matched healthy donors. Naive and central memory subsets were obtained from all 30 or so donors, but regulatory and stem cell-like memory subsets were isolated from only 8 patients and 8 healthy donors.

Based on the germline V gene, the CDR1 and CDR2 sequences are MDHEN and SYDVKM. From cysteine to phenylalanine, the CDR3 is 14 amino acids long. Here the CDR3 DNA is all that survives: 42 bases in frame from base 1. V is pared back by 6 bases and J by 4 bases, with 16 bases lying between the germline termini. This clone was recorded a few times. This receptor's antigen is unknown. Base qualities are not recorded, but no much larger clone differs from it by a single base. The study at large found these results: Because cDNA rather than genomic DNA was sequenced, highly expressing activated cells could have been over-represented, although no difference in activation and CD3 levels was found between groups. Patients with type 1 diabetes made fewer insertions and deleted more nucleotides at VDJ recombination sites, implying thymic rearrangement abnormalities. PCR may preferentially amplify shorter templates, but because patient and control samples were amplified and corrected together, any resulting skew would affect both groups equally. Because small numbers of individuals were included in the HLA sub-analyses, any influence of HLA type on TCRB rearrangement was left unresolved. In all four CD4+ subsets, TCRB CDR3 length was moderately but significantly shorter in type 1 diabetes patients. The naive, central memory and regulatory TCRB repertoires appeared to resemble one another more closely among patients than among healthy donors.

A single peripheral blood draw of around 0.11 L on average was collected from each donor into heparinised tubes. A BD FACSAria II and a panel including CD45RO, CCR7, CD25, CD127, CD95 and CD27 were used to sort naive, central memory, regulatory and stem cell-like memory CD4+ T cells. A purity above 98% was achieved for all sorted populations. PBMCs were isolated immediately by Lymphoprep density gradient centrifugation and stained directly without culture. So that batch effects would be minimized, each experiment stained and sorted samples in pairs, pairing one healthy donor with one patient. The entire isolated RNA was reverse transcribed using the High Capacity cDNA Reverse Transcription Kit, and thus expressed TCRB transcripts were sequenced. Naive, central memory and regulatory T cell samples underwent deep immunoSEQ sequencing, averaging about 3.57 million total reads per sample. After sorted cells were lysed in RLT buffer, RNA was extracted with DNase-treated RNeasy Micro or Mini kits, with the choice depending on cell number. To prevent cross-contamination, every cell subset was processed on its own, while patient and healthy donor samples were processed together. TCRB sequences were amplified from cDNA with the immunoSEQ multiplex PCR, producing 87-bp fragments spanning the CDR3 region. Sequencing of the amplicons was performed on the Illumina HiSeq platform. In the authors' own workflow: Synthetic template baselines were used to correct PCR bias computationally, reads within Hamming distance 2 were collapsed together, and singletons that could not be merged were discarded. By aligning reads against IMGT, V, D and J genes, CDR3 length, and insertions or deletions at six rearrangement sites were assigned. Within each subset, clonotype counts were normalized to sorted cell number, after which true diversity and Gini coefficients were computed with the tcR R package. Repertoire sharing was quantified using the overlap coefficient calculated on TCRB nucleotide sequences. Out-of-frame TCRB sequences from naive cells were analyzed to stand in for the pre-selection repertoire. The table comes from immuneACCESS by way of TCRdb, which keeps in-frame sequences with V and J called. Part of the clones is missing from these tables; in studies checked, under half for an unresolved V gene and the rest for unknown reasons. V and J calls plus clone size are reproduced from that table; the DNA served to infer D and trimming. This sample gives about 270,000 clones in total; around an eighth of them show up just once. 0.015% to 0.02% of the sample belongs to the ten largest clones.

Rearrangement joined TRBV28 to TRBJ2-7; TRBD1 is a possible D gene, resting on 6 matching bases. This receptor was taken from a man aged 25-45 years with type 1 diabetes. Sequenced input: naive CD4+ T cells from blood. This specimen's cell subset or site label, interpreted: true naive CD4+ T cells. The nucleotides read TGTGCCAGCAGGGCCGGGACACCTGGGTACGAGCAGTACTTC. This encodes CASRAGTPGYEQYF.